These 3 T cell receptor beta chains were all obtained from the same sample, sequenced in a study of blood T cell repertoires in COVID-19 (TCRdb year 2020). Library generation was performed with the immunoSEQ multiplex PCR assay. TCRdb provides this immuneACCESS table in a form limited to in-frame rearrangements. Some clones are lacking; in checked studies, under half of them reflect an unresolved V gene, and why the rest are absent is not known. Counted in this sample were 350,000 to 450,000 clones; about 87% of them appeared once. Roughly 2% of the sample comes from the top ten. Specimen: peripheral blood. The receptors were sampled from a woman in her sixties with COVID-19, enrolled during active disease.

The chain employs TRBV5-6 and TRBJ1-2, with D possibly TRBD1 on 6 matching bases. Per germline, CDR1 SGHDT and CDR2 YYEEEE. The CDR3 loop spans 16 amino acids. The germline V and J ends were trimmed by 0 bases and 3 bases, with 15 bases remaining between them. CDR3 in DNA: TGTGCCAGCAGCTTGGCCGGCGGGGGCCCCTACTATGGCTACACCTTC. It is translated as CASSLAGGGPYYGYTF.

The chain couples TRBV5-4 to TRBJ1-6, with TRBD1 identical over 10 bases. There are 15 residues in the CDR3. J gave up 4 bases and V 4 bases, and 2 bases lay outside the gene matches. The germline CDR1 and CDR2 sequences are SGHNT and YYREEE (reference sequence). CDR3 bases: TGTGCCAGCAGCCGGGACAGGGGATATAATTCACCCCTCCACTTT. It encodes CASSRDRGYNSPLHF.

This chain uses TRBV6-6 with TRBJ1-5; TRBD1 agrees at 12 bases. CDR1 MNHNY and CDR2 SVGAGI come from the germline V gene (reference sequence). CDR3 length: 15 residues. The ends lost 5 bases at V and 5 bases at J; junction bases unmatched: 4. This CDR3 reads CASSGDRGQDQPQHF. The CDR3 bases are TGTGCCAGCAGTGGGGACAGGGGGCAGGATCAGCCCCAGCATTTT.